This T cell receptor beta chain emerged from a study of blood T cell repertoires in COVID-19 (dated by TCRdb to the early 2020s). Looking at the study overall: Samples from collaborators originated in the United States, Italy and Spain and spanned both the acute and convalescent phases of COVID-19. The material from the prospective study consisted of cDNA or gDNA derived from T cells, B-cell-depleted T cells, or PBMCs. Subjects who had been exposed to COVID-19, were actively infected with it, or had recovered from it provided the deeply sampled blood TCRbeta repertoires that made up the dataset. A freely available public database, intended as a resource for researchers studying the immune response to SARS-CoV-2, is where the repertoires were released. Samples came from the ongoing ImmuneRACE study (first 160 participants) plus 1,254 subjects from 6 global collaborators. A de-identified subject ID, COVID-19 status, age in years and sex were almost always included in the sample metadata. Where available, HLA class I and class II types were taken from metadata supplied by the sample provider and were not determined by assay-based typing.

TCRbeta CDR3 regions were amplified from genomic DNA by means of the immunoSEQ Assay, a bias-controlled multiplex PCR. The study's own analysis went as follows. Nucleated cell counts per sample were estimated from amplification of reference gene primers within the assay. To quantify the absolute abundance of each unique TCRbeta CDR3 rearrangement, sequence reads were collapsed and filtered. For each sample, productive Simpson clonality was calculated by taking the square root of Simpson's diversity index across productive rearrangements. In its TCRdb copy, this immuneACCESS table keeps in-frame sequences only and misses some clones. Where compared with another copy, unresolved V genes explain less than half of these, and the others have no known cause. Clone size and the V and J calls come from that table; the DNA yielded D and trimming. This sample gives fewer than 250,000 clones in total; 89% of them show up just once. The top ten clones comprise roughly 8.8% of the sample.

Participants in the prospective study were enrolled through a virtual design, were aged roughly 18 to 100 years, and lived in about two dozen United States geographic areas. In the prospective study, cohorts were assigned on the basis of participant-reported clinical history obtained from a screening survey and a study questionnaire. Recovered participants in ImmuneRACE Cohort 3 were defined as having two consecutive negative NP/OP PCR tests, clearance from a healthcare professional, or resolution of symptoms. Each participant in the prospective study had whole blood, serum and a nasopharyngeal or oropharyngeal swab collected by mobile phlebotomists. Over a roughly two-month period, participants in the prospective study had the option of providing additional blood draws and questionnaires. Before DNA extraction, blood samples from the prospective study were shipped at room temperature or frozen.

Study-wide conclusions, independent of this receptor: How much clinical and demographic metadata was included differed by source and by participant, and the metadata was provided uncurated.

Via the germline V gene (reference sequence), CDR1 is MNHNY and CDR2 SVGAGI. The CDR3 holds 15 amino acids from the cysteine to the phenylalanine. Of the read, only the CDR3 DNA is kept; its 45 bases are in frame from base 1. The trim is 4 bases for V and 9 bases for J, with a gap of 20 bases between the germline ends. Notes on this clone: What this receptor recognizes is not known. No clone much larger than this one lies a single base away; base qualities are absent.

The V gene is TRBV6-6 and the J gene is TRBJ2-3; 6 matching bases give a weak D call of TRBD2. What was sequenced was PBMCs or T cells enriched from blood (not recorded which). The TCR was taken from a woman aged 18 to 35 who had recovered from COVID-19. CDR3 sequence: CASSSGDPRRGTQYF. The base sequence is TGTGCCAGCAGTTCGGGGGACCCCCGTCGAGGGACGCAGTATTTT.